A single sample gave rise to the 19 T cell receptor beta chains below, sequenced in a study of CD8 T cells in Susac syndrome. The authors reverse transcribed roughly 0.5 to 1 ug RNA with random hexamers. TCRdb analysed the immunoSEQ multiplex PCR reads with MiXCR anew, one entry per CDR3 protein. The sample has about 69,000 distinct CDR3 sequences, roughly 94% seen once. The sample taken for sequencing was CD8+ T cells from PBMCs. These receptors were taken from a human donor in good health.

The CDR3 DNA is TGTGCCAGCAGTACAGGACTTTCCTACGAGCAGTACTTC. This translates into CASSTGLSYEQYF. The chain joins TRBV27 to TRBJ2-7; D may match TRBD1 or TRBD2 (5 bases each). Germline CDR1 MNHEY, CDR2 SMNVEV (reference sequence). Trimming removed 5 bases from V and 1 base from J, with 9 bases in between. The CDR3 covers 13 residues.

V is TRBV6-2 or TRBV6-3 and J is TRBJ2-6; TRBD2 might be the D (6 bases). V was pared by 7 bases and J by 2 bases, with 15 bases between. CDR1 and CDR2 (germline): MNHEY, SVGEGT. This CDR3 comprises 16 residues. CDR3 residues: CASNPYAGPGANVLTF. In nucleotides, the CDR3 is TGTGCCAGCAACCCATACGCGGGACCTGGGGCCAACGTCCTGACTTTC.

The chain joins TRBV27 to TRBJ1-1, with TRBD1 as a possible D gene (5 bases). V shed 9 bases and J shed 8 bases, with 19 bases lying between them. This CDR3 is 13 amino acids long. Germline V CDR1 and CDR2: MNHEY, SMNVEV (reference sequence). In DNA, the CDR3 is TGTGCCAGTCGGGACCTTGGAGAGGTCGAAGCTTTCTTT. Encoded protein: CASRDLGEVEAFF.

The chain is built from TRBV27 and TRBJ2-7; TRBD1 is a possible D gene (6 bases). The V and J ends lost 2 bases and 3 bases respectively, with 11 bases between them. The CDR3 has 14 amino acids. Per the germline V gene, CDR1 is MNHEY and CDR2 is SMNVEV (reference sequence). The CDR3 spells CASSLLGGDYEQYF. Here the CDR3 DNA reads TGTGCCAGCAGTTTACTTGGGGGCGACTACGAGCAGTACTTC.

The chain is built from TRBV6-2 or TRBV6-3 and TRBJ2-5; D gene unclear. This CDR3 comprises 14 residues. Trimming cost V 6 bases and J 1 base, with 12 bases left between them. In germline, CDR1 is MNHEY, CDR2 SVGEGT. This chain's CDR3 is CASRLTGSQETQYF. The CDR3 DNA sequence: TGTGCCAGCAGACTCACCGGGTCCCAAGAGACCCAGTACTTC.

This chain joins TRBV30 and TRBJ2-3; 8 bases align to TRBD2. CDR1 GTSNPN and CDR2 SVGIG come from the germline V gene (reference sequence). The CDR3 runs to 14 residues. V was pared by 4 bases and J by 4 bases, with 7 bases of the junction left unmatched. CDR3 nucleotides: TGTGCCTGGAATACCCTAGCGGGCCCAGATACGCAGTATTTT. Protein: CAWNTLAGPDTQYF.

The chain has TRBV6-2 or TRBV6-3 and TRBJ1-1; D may be TRBD1 (5 bases). Trimming removed 5 bases at V and 7 bases at J, with 11 bases between. CDR3 length: 12 amino acids. CDR1 is MNHEY and CDR2 is SVGEGT in the germline V gene. CDR3 loop: CASSEGAGEAFF. For the CDR3, the DNA is TGTGCCAGCAGTGAAGGGGCCGGTGAAGCTTTCTTT.

The chain combines TRBV7-9 with TRBJ2-3, with 7 nucleotides matching TRBD2. Germline CDR1 and CDR2: SEHNR and FQNEAQ (reference sequence). Unmatched junction bases numbered 13, after V lost 5 bases and J lost 2 bases. The CDR3 consists of 17 residues. The CDR3 DNA reads TGTGCCAGCAGCCCCCCATGGGGGACTATCACCACAGATACGCAGTATTTT. Its protein product is CASSPPWGTITTDTQYF.

The V gene is TRBV5-1, the J gene TRBJ2-7; D might be TRBD2 (5 bases). V dropped 2 bases and J dropped 3 bases, with 6 bases sitting between them. This CDR3 spans 12 amino acids. Per the germline V gene, CDR1 is SGHRS and CDR2 is YFSETQ. CDR3 loop: CASSFRDYEQYF. DNA of the CDR3: TGCGCCAGCAGCTTCCGGGACTACGAGCAGTACTTC.

The chain joins TRBV3-1 to TRBJ1-2; tentative D call: TRBD1 (5 bases). Germline lookup yields CDR1 LGHDT and CDR2 YNNKEL (reference sequence). The CDR3 covers 12 residues. Trimming took 6 bases from V and 8 from J, leaving 13 bases between them. CDR3: CASSQGGDGYTF. The CDR3 region has the DNA TGTGCCAGCAGTCAGGGAGGGGACGGCTACACCTTC.

This chain links TRBV5-1 with TRBJ2-5; D might be TRBD1 (5 bases). The germline V gene has CDR1 SGHRS and CDR2 YFSETQ. The CDR3 length is 14 residues. V gave up 1 base and J gave up 2 bases, with 9 bases separating them. Written as DNA, the CDR3 is TGCGCCAGCAGCTTGTGGACACCACAAGAGACCCAGTACTTC. It translates to CASSLWTPQETQYF.

The chain couples TRBV7-3 to TRBJ2-1; 11 bases fit TRBD2. This CDR3 region has 15 residues. Germline CDR1 is SGHTA and CDR2 is FQGTGA. V lost 4 bases and J lost 7; bases outside the gene matches: 6. For the CDR3, the DNA is TGTGCCAGCAGCTCTTTAGCGGGGGGGTGGAATGAGCAGTTCTTC. Protein: CASSSLAGGWNEQFF.

The table lists this clonotype with a few counts. CDR3: CASSLPGAGTGELFF. The CDR3 DNA reads as TGTGCCAGCAGCTTGCCAGGGGCAGGGACCGGGGAGCTGTTTTTT. The chain has TRBV7-6 and TRBJ2-2; tentative D call: TRBD1 (6 bases). Trimming took 3 bases from V and 5 from J, leaving 13 bases between them. The CDR3 consists of 15 residues. Germline values: CDR1 SGHVS, CDR2 FNYEAQ.

The chain has TRBV9 and TRBJ2-7; no clear D. The CDR3 spans 12 residues. V dropped 0 bases and J dropped 7 bases, with 8 bases sitting between them. Germline V gives CDR1 SGDLS, CDR2 YYNGEE. CDR3 nucleotides: TGTGCCAGCAGCGTAGATGAAAGGGAGCAGTACTTC. Amino acid sequence: CASSVDEREQYF.

The chain employs TRBV2 and TRBJ2-7; a weak D match, TRBD1 (5 bases). The CDR3 consists of 13 residues. Trimming stripped 6 bases from V and 2 bases from J, with 11 bases between. Germline values: CDR1 SNHLY, CDR2 FYNNEI. CDR3 bases: TGTGCCAGCAGCCTCGACAGACCCTACGAGCAGTACGTC. Its protein is CASSLDRPYEQYV.

The V and J genes are TRBV5-1 and TRBJ2-1; 12 bases map to TRBD1. With V trimmed by 4 bases and J by 8 bases, 4 bases remained unmatched. Germline assignment: CDR1 SGHRS and CDR2 YFSETQ. CDR3 length: 14 residues. CDR3 DNA: TGCGCCAGCAGCAGGGACAGGGGGCCCGATGAGCAGTTCTTC. Its protein product is CASSRDRGPDEQFF.

The chain recombines TRBV13 with TRBJ2-2, with D unclear. CDR3 length: 15 residues. Trimming pared 0 bases from V and 3 bases from J, leaving 8 bases between. Germline-derived CDR1 and CDR2 are PRHDT and FYEKMQ (reference sequence). The CDR3 nucleotides read TGTGCCAGCAGCTTAGGCCTAACGGACACCGGGGAGCTGTTTTTT. This sequence encodes CASSLGLTDTGELFF.

The rearrangement uses TRBV15 and TRBJ2-2; D is unclear. CDR1 LNHNV and CDR2 YYDKDF come from the germline V gene (reference sequence). This CDR3 has 15 amino acids. Trimming took 1 base from V and 0 from J, leaving 6 bases between them. The CDR3 protein is CATSRVPTNTGELFF. The CDR3 DNA reads TGTGCCACCAGCAGAGTCCCTACGAACACCGGGGAGCTGTTTTTT.

This clonotype has only one observation. The chain combines TRBV27 with TRBJ2-5; 9 bases line up with TRBD2. The V gene end was trimmed by 3 bases and the J gene end by 5 bases; junction bases not matched to a gene: 13. The CDR3 is 17 amino acids. The V gene's germline CDR1 is MNHEY and CDR2 SMNVEV (reference sequence). CDR3 amino acids: CASSLGKAGGRPETQYF. In DNA, the CDR3 is TGTGCCAGCAGTTTGGGAAAGGCGGGGGGGCGTCCGGAGACCCAGTACTTC.